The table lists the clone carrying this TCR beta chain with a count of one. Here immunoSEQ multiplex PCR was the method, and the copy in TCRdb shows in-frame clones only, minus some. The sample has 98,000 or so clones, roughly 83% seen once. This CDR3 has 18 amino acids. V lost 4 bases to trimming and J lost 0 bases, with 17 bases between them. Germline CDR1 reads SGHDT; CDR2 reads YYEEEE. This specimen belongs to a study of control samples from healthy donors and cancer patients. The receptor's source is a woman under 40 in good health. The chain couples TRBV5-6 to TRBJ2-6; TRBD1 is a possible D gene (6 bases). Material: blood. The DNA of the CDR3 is TGTGCCAGCAGCGGCGCAGGGGCCAAACTCTCTGGGGCCAACGTCCTGACTTTC. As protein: CASSGAGAKLSGANVLTF.